The clone carrying this T cell receptor (beta chain) has at least ten counts. As to time point: longitudinal time-point 3. TCRdb independently ran MiXCR on the 5' RACE reads; one entry per CDR3 protein. Altogether about 53,000 distinct CDR3 sequences are present, 8% to 9% being singletons, with the ten largest covering 1.9%. This sample is drawn from a study of neurological immune-mediated disorders. V shed 0 bases and J shed 0 bases, with 9 bases lying between them. The CDR3 runs to 16 residues. Germline values: CDR1 MNHEY, CDR2 SVGAGI. The sequenced sample consisted of PBMCs. The TCR was taken from a middle-aged woman in good health. This rearrangement joins TRBV6-5 to TRBJ1-3; D is unresolved. As DNA, the CDR3 is TGTGCCAGCAGTTACTCGAGCCAGGTCTCTGGAAACACCATATATTTT. Translating it yields CASSYSSQVSGNTIYF.